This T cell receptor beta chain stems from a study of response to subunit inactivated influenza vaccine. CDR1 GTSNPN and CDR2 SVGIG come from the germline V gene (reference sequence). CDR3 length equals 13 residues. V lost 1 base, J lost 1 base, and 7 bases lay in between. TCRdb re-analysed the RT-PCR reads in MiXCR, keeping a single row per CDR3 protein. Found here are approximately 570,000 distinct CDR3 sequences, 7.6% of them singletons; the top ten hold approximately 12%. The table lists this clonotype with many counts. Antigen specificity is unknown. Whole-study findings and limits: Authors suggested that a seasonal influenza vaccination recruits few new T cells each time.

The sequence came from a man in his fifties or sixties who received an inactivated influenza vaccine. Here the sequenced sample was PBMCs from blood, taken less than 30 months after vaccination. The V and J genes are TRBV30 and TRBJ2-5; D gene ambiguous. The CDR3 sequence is CAWSGQLQETQYF. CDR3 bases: TGTGCCTGGAGTGGTCAGCTCCAAGAGACCCAGTACTTC.